The 16 T cell receptor beta chains presented below share a single source sample, sequenced in a study of shared clonotypes between healthy human individuals. Here immunoSEQ multiplex PCR was the method, and the copy in TCRdb shows in-frame clones only, minus some. This table has some 2 million clones, 85% to 95% appearing once. Naive CD8 cells lacked CD45RO, underwent positive selection for CCR7 and left out terminally differentiated effector memory CD45RA+ cells. Sequenced: naive CD8+ T cells sorted from blood. These receptors came from a man aged 18 to 30 in good health.

The chain recombines TRBV18 with TRBJ2-7, with D perhaps TRBD2 (5 bases). This CDR3 contains 14 residues. CDR1 and CDR2 from the germline V gene are KGHSH and LQKENI. Deletions cut 6 bases from V and 1 base from J, with 13 bases between. The CDR3 reads CASSVEGLSYEQYF. The CDR3 nucleotides read TGTGCCAGCTCCGTTGAGGGATTGTCCTACGAGCAGTACTTC.

The chain employs TRBV30 and TRBJ2-1; D might be TRBD1 or TRBD2, each matching 5 bases. V shed 8 bases and J shed 5 bases, with 16 bases lying between them. CDR1 and CDR2 (germline): GTSNPN, SVGIG (reference sequence). This CDR3 is built from 13 residues. The CDR3 protein is CAGLIRDHNEQFF. The CDR3 nucleotides are TGTGCCGGATTAATCAGGGACCACAATGAGCAGTTCTTC. Together with reference TRBV30 and TRBJ2-1, the CDR3 gives the full variable domain: SQTIHQWPATLVQPVGSPLSLECTVEGTSNPNLYWYRQAAGRGLQLLFYSVGIGQISSEVPQNLSASRPQDRQFILSSKKLLLSDSGFYLCAGLIRDHNEQFFGPGTRLTVL.

The chain uses TRBV7-9 and TRBJ1-6, with 9 nucleotides matching TRBD1. This CDR3 comprises 15 residues. V lost 9 bases and J lost 3; bases outside the gene matches: 6. CDR1 is SEHNR and CDR2 is FQNEAQ in the germline V gene (reference sequence). The CDR3: CASTGGAVYNSPLHF. CDR3 nucleotide sequence: TGTGCCAGTACAGGGGGCGCAGTCTATAATTCACCCCTCCACTTT. The full variable domain, rest sourced from reference TRBV7-9 and TRBJ1-6, is DTGVSQNPRHKITKRGQNVTFRCDPISEHNRLYWYRQTLGQGPEFLTYFQNEAQLEKSRLLSDRFSAERPKGSFSTLEIQRTEQGDSAMYLCASTGGAVYNSPLHFGNGTRLTVT.

The J gene is TRBJ2-1, the V gene TRBV10-1; D is undetermined. V lost 4 bases to trimming and J lost 8 bases, with 12 bases between them. The CDR3 length is 13 residues. Germline V gene data show CDR1 as WNHNN and CDR2 as SYGVQD (reference sequence). CDR3 in amino acids: CASSGSLVHEQFF. CDR3 bases: TGCGCCAGCAGTGGTTCCCTAGTTCATGAGCAGTTCTTC.

This chain connects TRBV9 to TRBJ1-6; D is unclear. Germline V gene data show CDR1 as SGDLS and CDR2 as YYNGEE. CDR3 length: 12 amino acids. V shed 3 bases and J shed 10 bases, with 8 bases lying between them. The CDR3 spells CASSGDGSPLHF. The CDR3 nucleotides are TGTGCCAGCAGCGGAGACGGGTCACCCCTCCACTTT.

The rearrangement links TRBV19 to TRBJ2-7; possibly TRBD1 or TRBD2 for D (5 bases each). The V gene's germline CDR1 is LNHDA and CDR2 SQIVND (reference sequence). The V gene lost 6 bases and the J gene lost 5 bases, with 14 bases spanning the gap. The CDR3 is made up of 13 amino acids. The CDR3 DNA reads as TGTGCCAGTAGCCCGGGACCGTATAACGAGCAGTACTTC. Protein sequence: CASSPGPYNEQYF.

In nucleotides, the CDR3 is TGTGCCAGCAGCACACCTAGCGGGCAATACAATGAGCAGTTCTTC. Protein product: CASSTPSGQYNEQFF. The genes are TRBV9 and TRBJ2-1; 8 bases are a match to TRBD2. The CDR3 covers 15 residues. Per the germline V gene, CDR1 is SGDLS and CDR2 is YYNGEE. V lost 4 bases to trimming and J lost 4 bases; unmatched junction nucleotides: 7.

The CDR3 DNA reads TGTGCCAGTAGTATAGATATGGAGAGTGAAGCTTTCTTT. Amino acid sequence: CASSIDMESEAFF. The J gene is TRBJ1-1, the V gene TRBV19; D is unclear. V gave up 0 bases and J gave up 7 bases, with 9 bases separating them. The CDR3 contains 13 residues. Germline V gene lookup returns CDR1 LNHDA and CDR2 SQIVND (reference sequence).

The CDR3 spells CASSNSDWFPYEQYF. The CDR3 nucleotides read TGTGCCAGCAGCAATTCCGACTGGTTCCCCTACGAGCAGTACTTC. This rearrangement joins TRBV21-1 to TRBJ2-7; the table's D call, TRBD2, has no DNA check behind it. TRBV21-1 is designated a pseudogene. CDR3 length: 15 amino acids.

This sequence joins TRBV5-6 and TRBJ1-1; 9 bases are shared with TRBD1. From germline, CDR1 is SGHDT and CDR2 YYEEEE. V trimming: 0 bases; J trimming: 7 bases; junction bases outside the gene matches: 13. This CDR3 has 17 residues. The CDR3 protein is CASSLEGQGFIQDEAFF. CDR3 DNA sequence: TGTGCCAGCAGCTTGGAGGGACAGGGTTTTATCCAGGATGAAGCTTTCTTT.

This chain links TRBV28 with TRBJ2-2; TRBD2 matches at 8 bases. The germline gives CDR1 MDHEN, CDR2 SYDVKM. The CDR3 is made up of 14 amino acids. V dropped 5 bases and J dropped 5; count of bases not matched to a gene: 4. CDR3 nucleotides: TGTGCCAGCAGTCAGAGCGGGGGAACCGGGGAGCTGTTTTTT. Residues: CASSQSGGTGELFF. The variable domain in full, with the rest retrieved from reference TRBV28 and TRBJ2-2, is DVKVTQSSRYLVKRTGEKVFLECVQDMDHENMFWYRQDPGLGLRLIYFSYDVKMKEKGDIPEGYSVSREKKERFSLILESASTNQTSMYLCASSQSGGTGELFFGEGSRLTVL.

The chain has TRBV6-5 and TRBJ1-5; D remains unclear. The ends were cut back, 7 bases at V and 2 bases at J, with 12 bases in the middle. CDR3 length: 14 residues. The germline gives CDR1 MNHEY, CDR2 SVGAGI. CDR3 protein: CASKPGSGNQPQHF. CDR3 sequence (DNA): TGTGCCAGCAAACCGGGGTCTGGCAATCAGCCCCAGCATTTT.

The chain uses TRBV5-5 and TRBJ2-7; the match to TRBD1 covers 8 bases. V shed 3 bases, J shed 3 bases, and the junction held 2 bases outside the gene matches. The CDR3 consists of 13 residues. CDR1 and CDR2 (germline): SGHKS, YYEKEE (reference sequence). Here the CDR3 reads CASSSGQDYEQYF. In nucleotides, the CDR3 is TGTGCCAGCAGCTCGGGACAGGACTACGAGCAGTACTTC.

The chain recombines TRBV14 with TRBJ1-4, with D possibly matching TRBD1 (5 bases). This CDR3 comprises 15 residues. The V end was cut by 5 bases, the J end by 11 bases, with 21 bases between. Per the germline V gene, CDR1 is SGHDN and CDR2 is FVKESK. CDR3 loop: CASSSRGGDRGKLFF. The CDR3, as DNA: TGTGCCAGCAGCTCCCGGGGAGGGGACCGTGGGAAACTGTTTTTT.

CDR3 nucleotide sequence: TGTGCCAGCAGCGACTGGACTAGCGGAAAAGAGACCCAGTACTTC. It codes for CASSDWTSGKETQYF. V and J are TRBV7-2 and TRBJ2-5, with TRBD2 matching over 10 bases. Trimming at V came to 5 bases and at J to 3 bases, leaving 6 bases not matched to a gene. From germline, CDR1 is SGHTA and CDR2 FQGNSA. The CDR3 length is 15 residues.

This chain joins TRBV7-9 and TRBJ1-1; TRBD1 matches at 10 bases. V trimming: 5 bases; J trimming: 4 bases; junction bases outside the gene matches: 7. CDR1 is SEHNR, CDR2 FQNEAQ, per germline (reference sequence). The CDR3 loop spans 15 amino acids. The CDR3 coding sequence is TGTGCCAGCAGCCCCGCGGGACAGGGGACCACTGAAGCTTTCTTT. It is translated as CASSPAGQGTTEAFF.